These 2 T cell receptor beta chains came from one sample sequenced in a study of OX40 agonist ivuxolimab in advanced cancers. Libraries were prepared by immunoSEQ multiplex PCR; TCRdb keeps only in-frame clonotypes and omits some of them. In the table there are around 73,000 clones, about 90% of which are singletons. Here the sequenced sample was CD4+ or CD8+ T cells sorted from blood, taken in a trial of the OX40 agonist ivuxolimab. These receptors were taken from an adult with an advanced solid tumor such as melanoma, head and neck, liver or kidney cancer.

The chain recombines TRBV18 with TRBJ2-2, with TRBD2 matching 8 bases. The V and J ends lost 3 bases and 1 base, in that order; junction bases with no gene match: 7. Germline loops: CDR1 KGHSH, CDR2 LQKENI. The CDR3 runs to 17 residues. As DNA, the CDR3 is TGTGCCAGCTCACCTTTGGCGGGAGGAGTGAACACCGGGGAGCTGTTTTTT. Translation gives CASSPLAGGVNTGELFF.

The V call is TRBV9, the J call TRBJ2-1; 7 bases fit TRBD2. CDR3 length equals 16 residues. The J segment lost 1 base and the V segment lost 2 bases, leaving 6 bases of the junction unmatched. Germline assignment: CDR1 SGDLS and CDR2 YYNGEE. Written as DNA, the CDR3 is TGTGCCAGCAGCGTTCTGACGGGGGGATCCTACAATGAGCAGTTCTTC. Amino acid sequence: CASSVLTGGSYNEQFF.